The 21 T cell receptor beta chains presented below share a single source sample, sequenced in a study of beta chain features in type 1 diabetes. The study reverse transcribed the entire isolated RNA, so it sequenced expressed TCRB transcripts. Sequenced by immunoSEQ multiplex PCR; TCRdb stores in-frame clones only, minus some. The table has nearly 350,000 clones, roughly 8% seen once. Source material: central memory CD4+ T cells from blood. These receptors came from a woman aged 18-29 years in good health.

V and J are TRBV6-5 and TRBJ1-1; D remains ambiguous. Germline V gene lookup returns CDR1 MNHEY and CDR2 SVGAGI. Deletions cut 7 bases from V and 0 bases from J, with 15 bases between. This CDR3 is built from 15 residues. CDR3 amino acids: CASTLNGEMNTEAFF. The CDR3, as DNA: TGTGCCAGCACCCTGAATGGGGAAATGAACACTGAAGCTTTCTTT.

This sequence joins TRBV28 and TRBJ2-1, with D unresolved. This CDR3 comprises 15 residues. V lost 5 bases to trimming and J lost 9 bases, with 20 bases between them. Germline CDR1 MDHEN, CDR2 SYDVKM. CDR3 sequence: CASSAYKSGFAEQFF. CDR3 bases: TGTGCCAGCAGTGCTTACAAGTCAGGTTTCGCTGAGCAGTTCTTC.

Here the CDR3 reads CASSLVSGALNEQFF. In DNA, the CDR3 is TGTGCCAGCAGCTTAGTTAGCGGAGCACTTAATGAGCAGTTCTTC. This chain uses TRBV7-9 with TRBJ2-1; D may be TRBD2 (6 bases). V lost 1 base to trimming and J lost 7 bases, with 14 bases between them. The V gene's germline CDR1 is SEHNR and CDR2 FQNEAQ (reference sequence). There are 15 residues in the CDR3.

The chain couples TRBV29-1 to TRBJ2-3; D is unclear. This CDR3 contains 15 residues. V shed 3 bases and J shed 1 base, with 14 bases lying between them. Germline CDR1 and CDR2: SQVTM and ANQGSEA. In DNA, the CDR3 is TGCAGCGTTGACCGAATAGGGCCGGGCACAGATACGCAGTATTTT. Encoded protein: CSVDRIGPGTDTQYF.

This clone showed up just a few times. The rearrangement uses TRBV7-9 and TRBJ2-7; 7 bases are a match to TRBD1. CDR3 length: 15 amino acids. J gave up 1 base and V 5 bases, and 8 bases lay outside the gene matches. CDR1 SEHNR and CDR2 FQNEAQ come from the germline V gene (reference sequence). CDR3 DNA: TGTGCCAGCAGCCAAGACAGGGCTGGGTCCTACGAGCAGTACTTC. It encodes CASSQDRAGSYEQYF. The full variable domain, its missing parts supplied by reference TRBV7-9 and TRBJ2-7, is DTGVSQNPRHKITKRGQNVTFRCDPISEHNRLYWYRQTLGQGPEFLTYFQNEAQLEKSRLLSDRFSAERPKGSFSTLEIQRTEQGDSAMYLCASSQDRAGSYEQYFGPGTRLTVT.

The V and J genes are TRBV7-3 and TRBJ2-3; no definite D call. CDR1 and CDR2 (germline): SGHTA, FQGTGA. The V gene lost 4 bases and the J gene lost 2 bases, with 10 bases spanning the gap. The CDR3 extends over 14 amino acids. The DNA of the CDR3 is TGTGCCAGCAGCTCCACAGCCTTCACAGATACGCAGTATTTT. It codes for CASSSTAFTDTQYF.

This clone came up a few times. Here the CDR3 DNA reads TGCGCCAGCCGAGCCCGTGATACGCAGTATTTT. It is translated as CASRARDTQYF. The genes are TRBV5-1 and TRBJ2-3; D is unclear. With 7 bases removed from V and 6 bases from J, the gap between germline ends came to 9 bases. Germline CDR1 is SGHRS and CDR2 is YFSETQ. The CDR3 is 11 residues long.

The chain couples TRBV4-3 to TRBJ2-4, with 10 bases aligning to TRBD2. The V segment lost 0 bases and the J segment 2 bases; nucleotides outside the gene matches: 13. Germline lookup yields CDR1 LGHNA and CDR2 YSLEER. The CDR3 totals 20 residues. The CDR3: CASSQERLAGVGATKNIQYF. Here the CDR3 DNA reads TGCGCCAGCAGCCAAGAAAGGCTAGCGGGAGTCGGTGCGACCAAAAACATTCAGTACTTC.

The chain joins TRBV4-1 to TRBJ2-7, with TRBD1 as a possible D gene (5 bases). CDR3 length: 15 amino acids. Germline V lookup: CDR1 MGHRA, CDR2 YSYEKL. Trimming pared 0 bases from V and 9 bases from J, leaving 18 bases between. The CDR3 DNA reads TGCGCCAGCAGCCAAGAACCGGAGCAGGGCAGGGTGCAGTACTTC. It codes for CASSQEPEQGRVQYF.

The chain links TRBV23-1 to TRBJ1-2; 9 nucleotides line up with TRBD1. TRBV23-1 is placed among ORFs of uncertain function. V lost 2 bases and J lost 8; bases outside the gene matches: 9. This CDR3 is built from 15 residues. CDR3 nucleotides: TGCGCCAGCAGTCAAACCCGGGACAGGGTAAGAGGCTACACCTTC. Translating gives CASSQTRDRVRGYTF.

Worth noting for this clone: Other nucleotide sequences from this sample produce the same CDR3. This sequence joins TRBV7-8 and TRBJ1-3; no firm D call. V gave up 1 base and J gave up 10 bases, with 8 bases separating them. The V gene's germline CDR1 is SGHVS and CDR2 FQNEAQ. CDR3 length equals 12 residues. CDR3 DNA: TGTGCCAGCAGCTTAGTCACTGGAACCATATATTTT. It is translated as CASSLVTGTIYF.

The chain has TRBV25-1 and TRBJ1-2; D unclear. Per the germline V gene, CDR1 is MGHDK and CDR2 is SYGVNS. Trimming took 5 bases from V and 4 from J, leaving 14 bases between them. This CDR3 has 14 residues. The CDR3 region has the DNA TGTGCCAGCAGTCCGATCGGGGAGCTCTATGGCTACACCTTC. It yields the protein CASSPIGELYGYTF.

The V gene is TRBV6-6, the J gene TRBJ2-7; 8 nucleotides agree with TRBD1. Germline values: CDR1 MNHNY, CDR2 SVGAGI (reference sequence). V dropped 6 bases and J dropped 1; count of bases not matched to a gene: 2. The CDR3 extends over 13 amino acids. CDR3 loop: CASRTGESYEQYF. CDR3 sequence (DNA): TGTGCCAGCAGGACAGGGGAATCCTACGAGCAGTACTTC.

The sample holds many counts of this clone. The CDR3 sequence: CASSLTAGGRGNTQYF. The CDR3 DNA reads TGTGCCAGCAGCTTAACTGCAGGGGGCCGTGGAAATACGCAGTATTTT. The chain is built from TRBV7-3 and TRBJ2-3; TRBD1 matches at 8 bases. This CDR3 has 16 amino acids. V lost 0 bases and J lost 7; bases outside the gene matches: 9. Germline V gives CDR1 SGHTA, CDR2 FQGTGA.

This clone was recorded at least ten times. The CDR3 coding sequence is TGTGCCAGCAGTGAAGATCTGTCACATACGCAGTATTTT. Its protein product is CASSEDLSHTQYF. The chain recombines TRBV2 with TRBJ2-3; D unclear. The CDR3 extends over 13 amino acids. Trimming shortened V by 1 base and J by 7 bases, and 9 bases separated the two germline ends. Germline V gives CDR1 SNHLY, CDR2 FYNNEI.

This chain's CDR3 is CASSFGEEQSYSNEQFF. CDR3 nucleotides: TGTGCCAGCAGCTTTGGCGAAGAACAGTCCTATTCCAATGAGCAGTTCTTC. The V call is TRBV7-8, the J call TRBJ2-1; no reliable D call. This CDR3 spans 17 amino acids. The germline gives CDR1 SGHVS, CDR2 FQNEAQ. V lost 3 bases and J 6 bases, leaving 21 bases between the germline ends.

This clone was observed a few times. The V and J genes are TRBV9 and TRBJ2-2, with D unclear. V was clipped by 5 bases and J by 3 bases, with 17 bases between them. This CDR3 spans 16 amino acids. Germline V gene sequence: CDR1 SGDLS, CDR2 YYNGEE. The CDR3 DNA follows: TGTGCCAGCAGTCTAACACCAACAACCTACACCGGGGAGCTGTTTTTT. Translating gives CASSLTPTTYTGELFF.

The chain combines TRBV7-9 with TRBJ1-1, with D unclear. Germline V gives CDR1 SEHNR, CDR2 FQNEAQ (reference sequence). This CDR3 contains 14 residues. The V end lost 5 bases, the J end lost 2 bases, and 12 bases lay between the germline ends. CDR3 region: CASSHTVINTEAFF. The CDR3 DNA reads as TGTGCCAGCAGCCACACAGTGATAAACACTGAAGCTTTCTTT.

The sample holds many counts of this clone. At the DNA level, this CDR3 is encoded by other sequences in the same sample as well. This sequence joins TRBV7-2 and TRBJ2-5, with D unresolved. Between the trimmed V and J ends, which lost 4 bases and 3 bases, there was a span of 6 bases. The CDR3 is 12 amino acids. CDR1 and CDR2 from the germline V gene are SGHTA and FQGNSA. CDR3 in DNA: TGTGCCAGCAGCTCCCGCGAAGAGACCCAGTACTTC. Translated: CASSSREETQYF.

This clone occurred once. Other nucleotide sequences from this sample produce the same CDR3. V is TRBV9 and J is TRBJ2-3; D call uncertain. Trimming removed 2 bases from V and 1 base from J, with 8 bases in between. The CDR3 extends over 14 amino acids. Looked up from germline, CDR1 is SGDLS and CDR2 is YYNGEE. Here the CDR3 DNA reads TGTGCCAGCAGCGTCGATCAGCGCACAGATACGCAGTATTTT. Protein: CASSVDQRTDTQYF.

This clone was detected a few times. This chain links TRBV4-3 with TRBJ2-5; 9 bases map to TRBD2. V lost 1 base to trimming and J lost 2 bases; unmatched junction nucleotides: 5. Germline V CDR1 and CDR2: LGHNA, YSLEER. The CDR3 contains 16 residues. DNA of the CDR3: TGCGCCAGCAGCCAAGCAAGCCTAGCGGGGCAAGAGACCCAGTACTTC. It yields the protein CASSQASLAGQETQYF.